Listed here is a single T cell receptor (beta chain). The sample comes from a study of shared clonotypes between healthy human individuals. Study-wide background: Per donor, three plates held CD4 naive cells, three held CD4 memory, two held CD8 naive and one held CD8 memory.

Germline V gene lookup returns CDR1 SGHVS and CDR2 FQNEAQ. The CDR3 sequence is 16 residues long. Trimming at V came to 4 bases and at J to 3 bases, leaving 9 bases not matched to a gene. As defined, naive CD8 cells were CD45RO-negative and positively selected for CCR7, with terminally differentiated effector memory CD45RA+ cells excluded. Every donor was a Caucasian adult from Nashville, Tennessee. Sorted subsets were amplified in replicate PCRs using 200 ng DNA, about 30,000 T cell genomes. Some clones are missing from TCRdb's copy, which holds only in-frame ones; the method was immunoSEQ multiplex PCR. The repertoire includes about 2.2 million clones, just under 95% of them detected once, and more than 1.5% sits in the top ten.

Source material: naive CD8+ T cells from PBMCs. This receptor was obtained from a man between 18 and 29 years old in good health. Some clones in this sample may be carry-over from other donors' samples. The chain uses TRBV7-8 and TRBJ2-3; TRBD2 matches at 8 bases. DNA of the CDR3: TGTGCCAGCAGCTCCGGACTAGCCCATGCAACAGATACGCAGTATTTT. Translating it yields CASSSGLAHATDTQYF.